Listed here are 24 T cell receptor beta chains from one sample, sequenced in a study of CD8+ T cells in alopecia areata. TCR sequencing used cDNA made by reverse transcription of extracted RNA. Using immunoSEQ multiplex PCR, the repertoire was profiled, and TCRdb retains in-frame clones only, with some absent. The data hold approximately 99,000 clones, with 45% to 70% observed a single time. Sequencing was done on a sample of CD8+ T cells sorted from blood. Source of these receptors: a human donor in good health.

This sequence joins TRBV6-1 and TRBJ1-1; no clear D. Between the trimmed V and J ends, which lost 8 bases and 3 bases, there was a span of 19 bases. The CDR3 totals 15 residues. Germline values: CDR1 MNHNS, CDR2 SASEGT. DNA of the CDR3: TGTGCCAGCGGAAAAAACCTGGACGGGGACACTGAAGCTTTCTTT. This translates into CASGKNLDGDTEAFF.

This clone was seen a few times. Here the CDR3 DNA reads TGCAGCGTTGAAGAGGACAGGGGGCATAACTATGGCTACACCTTC. Translation gives CSVEEDRGHNYGYTF. This rearrangement joins TRBV29-1 to TRBJ1-2; 11 positions match TRBD1. There are 15 residues in the CDR3. CDR1 and CDR2 from the germline V gene are SQVTM and ANQGSEA. Trimming removed 0 bases from V and 1 base from J; junction bases left unmatched: 1.

CDR3 DNA: TGTGCCAGCAGCCAAATCGCCGGGACAGTACCCGGGGAGCTGTTTTTT. Amino acid sequence: CASSQIAGTVPGELFF. This chain joins TRBV4-2 and TRBJ2-2, with 7 bases fitting TRBD1. This CDR3 contains 16 residues. Germline V gene lookup returns CDR1 LGHNA and CDR2 YNFKEQ. With V trimmed by 2 bases and J by 6 bases, 9 bases remained unmatched.

The gene calls are TRBV18 and TRBJ1-1; 8 nucleotides line up with TRBD1. The junction had 9 bases not matched to a gene; V was cut back by 6 bases and J by 0 bases. The CDR3 totals 16 residues. The germline CDR1 and CDR2 sequences are KGHSH and LQKENI. CDR3 bases: TGTGCCAGCTCCCCAAAGGGGACAGGCATGAACACTGAAGCTTTCTTT. This codes for CASSPKGTGMNTEAFF.

This chain links TRBV5-1 with TRBJ2-7; D is ambiguous. The CDR3 loop spans 15 amino acids. Trimming removed 1 base at V and 3 bases at J, with 14 bases between. Germline CDR1 is SGHRS and CDR2 is YFSETQ. In DNA form, the CDR3 reads TGCGCCAGCAGCTTGATAGACGAGTCATTCTACGAGCAGTACTTC. Protein sequence: CASSLIDESFYEQYF.

This clone has only a few counts. The chain joins TRBV5-1 to TRBJ2-7; TRBD1 might be the D (6 bases). The CDR3 totals 14 residues. The germline V gene encodes CDR1 SGHRS and CDR2 YFSETQ. V lost 0 bases to trimming and J lost 3 bases, with 10 bases between them. CDR3 in DNA: TGCGCCAGCAGCTTGGGACAGGACATCTACGAGCAGTACTTC. Its protein product is CASSLGQDIYEQYF. Together with reference TRBV5-1 and TRBJ2-7, the CDR3 gives the full variable domain: KAGVTQTPRYLIKTRGQQVTLSCSPISGHRSVSWYQQTPGQGLQFLFEYFSETQRNKGNFPGRFSGRQFSNSRSEMNVSTLELGDSALYLCASSLGQDIYEQYFGPGTRLTVT.

The chain links TRBV5-1 to TRBJ2-5, with D hard to call. This CDR3 comprises 12 residues. Germline loops: CDR1 SGHRS, CDR2 YFSETQ. V lost 0 bases, J lost 4 bases, and 4 bases lay in between. The DNA for the CDR3 is TGCGCCAGCAGCTTGGCCGCAGAGACCCAGTACTTC. Translating gives CASSLAAETQYF. Drawing the rest from reference TRBV5-1 and TRBJ2-5, the complete variable domain is KAGVTQTPRYLIKTRGQQVTLSCSPISGHRSVSWYQQTPGQGLQFLFEYFSETQRNKGNFPGRFSGRQFSNSRSEMNVSTLELGDSALYLCASSLAAETQYFGPGTRLLVL.

This clone was seen a single time. This chain links TRBV9 with TRBJ2-2; perhaps TRBD1 as D (7 bases). V lost 3 bases to trimming and J lost 5 bases, with 17 bases between them. This CDR3 comprises 16 residues. The germline gives CDR1 SGDLS, CDR2 YYNGEE. DNA of the CDR3: TGTGCCAGCAGCGAGGGGGCGGGGATAATGACCGGGGAGCTGTTTTTT. Translation gives CASSEGAGIMTGELFF.

This clone was counted only a few times. The chain combines TRBV2 with TRBJ2-2; D not certain. Per germline, CDR1 SNHLY and CDR2 FYNNEI. Trimming left V 10 bases short and J 6 bases short, with 12 bases between. The CDR3 totals 12 residues. The CDR3 region has the DNA TGTGCCACACGAGCGCGATCCGGGGAGCTGTTTTTT. It is translated as CATRARSGELFF.

This clone was detected only a few times. The genes are TRBV29-1 and TRBJ2-3; D remains ambiguous. There are 11 residues in the CDR3. Germline CDR1 and CDR2: SQVTM and ANQGSEA. V was cut by 6 bases and J by 10 bases, with 14 bases left in between. The CDR3 protein is CSVPVGGAQYF. CDR3 coding DNA: TGCAGCGTCCCCGTGGGTGGGGCGCAGTATTTT.

This clone was seen a few times. The chain uses TRBV13 and TRBJ1-1; D gene uncertain. Per germline, CDR1 PRHDT and CDR2 FYEKMQ (reference sequence). V was trimmed by 4 bases and J by 2 bases, leaving 11 bases between them. The length of the CDR3 is 14 residues. CDR3 sequence reads: CASSSQDQNTEAFF. The CDR3 nucleotides read TGTGCCAGCAGCTCCCAGGACCAAAACACTGAAGCTTTCTTT.

The chain combines TRBV28 with TRBJ2-2; the match to TRBD1 covers 8 bases. The CDR3 has 16 residues. Germline V gene lookup returns CDR1 MDHEN and CDR2 SYDVKM. V gave up 6 bases and J gave up 6 bases; unmatched junction bases: 12. Here the CDR3 reads CASRTPTGDKAGELFF. DNA for the CDR3: TGTGCCAGCAGGACCCCGACAGGGGATAAGGCCGGGGAGCTGTTTTTT. Using reference TRBV28 and TRBJ2-2 for the parts outside the CDR3, the full variable domain is DVKVTQSSRYLVKRTGEKVFLECVQDMDHENMFWYRQDPGLGLRLIYFSYDVKMKEKGDIPEGYSVSREKKERFSLILESASTNQTSMYLCASRTPTGDKAGELFFGEGSRLTVL.

This chain joins TRBV7-2 and TRBJ2-7; 10 nucleotides match TRBD1. Unmatched junction bases numbered 7, after V lost 4 bases and J lost 1 base. CDR3 size: 16 residues. The germline V gene has CDR1 SGHTA and CDR2 FQGNSA. The DNA for the CDR3 is TGTGCCAGCAGCTCCGACAGGGGGCCAGTTTCCTACGAGCAGTACTTC. It translates to CASSSDRGPVSYEQYF.

This sequence joins TRBV5-6 and TRBJ1-2; 9 bases are shared with TRBD1. The CDR3 has 14 amino acids. Germline CDR1 SGHDT, CDR2 YYEEEE. V shed 2 bases, J shed 2 bases, and the junction held 1 base outside the gene matches. CDR3 nucleotide sequence: TGTGCCAGCAGCTTCGGACAGGGGAACTATGGCTACACCTTC. It specifies CASSFGQGNYGYTF. Full variable domain (missing parts from reference TRBV5-6 and TRBJ1-2): DAGVTQSPTHLIKTRGQQVTLRCSPKSGHDTVSWYQQALGQGPQFIFQYYEEEERQRGNFPDRFSGHQFPNYSSELNVNALLLGDSALYLCASSFGQGNYGYTFGSGTRLTVV.

The CDR3 sequence is CASSRTGLFEAFF. The CDR3 DNA reads TGTGCCAGCAGTCGTACAGGGCTATTTGAAGCTTTCTTT. V gene TRBV2 combines with J gene TRBJ1-1; D possibly corresponds to TRBD1 (6 bases). Germline CDR1 is SNHLY and CDR2 is FYNNEI. The length of the CDR3 is 13 residues. With 5 bases removed from V and 7 bases from J, the gap between germline ends came to 14 bases.

The chain employs TRBV7-9 and TRBJ1-5; no definite D call. This CDR3 is 18 amino acids long. Germline CDR1 and CDR2: SEHNR and FQNEAQ (reference sequence). Trimming cost V 4 bases and J 1 base, with 20 bases left between them. The CDR3 coding sequence is TGTGCCAGCAGCTCAGACGATCCTTGGGAGTGGAGCAATCAGCCCCAGCATTTT. Residues: CASSSDDPWEWSNQPQHF. Full variable domain (rest looked up from reference TRBV7-9 and TRBJ1-5): DTGVSQNPRHKITKRGQNVTFRCDPISEHNRLYWYRQTLGQGPEFLTYFQNEAQLEKSRLLSDRFSAERPKGSFSTLEIQRTEQGDSAMYLCASSSDDPWEWSNQPQHFGDGTRLSIL.

The V gene is TRBV6-1, the J gene TRBJ1-2, with D perhaps TRBD1 (5 bases). CDR1 is MNHNS and CDR2 is SASEGT in the germline V gene. V lost 2 bases to trimming and J lost 6 bases, with 16 bases between them. CDR3 length: 15 amino acids. The CDR3 spells CASSETAAGRNGYTF. CDR3 bases: TGTGCCAGCAGTGAAACGGCGGCAGGGAGGAATGGCTACACCTTC.

The chain employs TRBV30 and TRBJ1-4; TRBD1 agrees at 9 bases. Trimming cost V 3 bases and J 4 bases; bases outside gene matches: 6. Germline V gene sequence: CDR1 GTSNPN, CDR2 SVGIG (reference sequence). The CDR3 consists of 15 residues. The CDR3 DNA is TGTGCCTGGAGCGGAGGACAGGGGCTTAATGAAAAACTGTTTTTT. Its translation: CAWSGGQGLNEKLFF.

The sample holds a few counts of this clone. The V gene is TRBV23-1, the J gene TRBJ1-5; 10 bases fit TRBD1. TRBV23-1 is given ORF status, its function remaining uncertain. This CDR3 spans 17 amino acids. The V segment lost 6 bases and the J segment 2 bases; nucleotides outside the gene matches: 10. The CDR3 spells CASSPGQGSSGNQPQHF. In DNA, the CDR3 is TGCGCCAGCAGCCCGGGACAGGGGTCGTCTGGCAATCAGCCCCAGCATTTT.

This clone appeared a few times. J is TRBJ2-5 and V is TRBV4-3; TRBD1 or TRBD2 may be the D gene (5 bases each). V shed 0 bases and J shed 0 bases, with 11 bases lying between them. Germline assignment: CDR1 LGHNA and CDR2 YSLEER. CDR3 length: 16 amino acids. The CDR3 here is CASSQDERGDQETQYF. The CDR3 DNA reads as TGCGCCAGCAGCCAAGATGAGAGGGGAGACCAAGAGACCCAGTACTTC.

The genes are TRBV10-3 and TRBJ2-3; 11 bases fit TRBD1. CDR1 ENHRY and CDR2 SYGVKD come from the germline V gene. V was pared by 6 bases and J by 3 bases, with 5 bases of the junction left unmatched. The CDR3 is made up of 15 amino acids. CDR3 sequence: CAISHGTGGTDTQYF. The CDR3 bases are TGTGCCATCAGCCACGGGACAGGGGGGACAGATACGCAGTATTTT.

This chain uses TRBV9 with TRBJ2-1; 10 bases align to TRBD2. Per germline, CDR1 SGDLS and CDR2 YYNGEE. The CDR3 has 14 residues. Germline trimming cut 3 bases from V and 10 bases from J; bases unmatched to any gene: 7. CDR3 region: CASSGSGGAWEQFF. The CDR3 nucleotides read TGTGCCAGCAGCGGAAGCGGGGGGGCCTGGGAGCAGTTCTTC.

This clone has just one count. The chain recombines TRBV30 with TRBJ1-1; D remains unclear. This CDR3 comprises 13 residues. V was shortened by 4 bases and J by 1 base, with 10 bases between the two germline ends. Germline V CDR1 and CDR2: GTSNPN, SVGIG (reference sequence). The CDR3 DNA reads as TGTGCCTGGACGGACGGATCGAACACTGAAGCTTTCTTT. Translated: CAWTDGSNTEAFF.

This chain uses TRBV4-3 with TRBJ2-7; D is perhaps TRBD1 or TRBD2 (5 bases each). CDR3 length equals 15 residues. Per germline, CDR1 LGHNA and CDR2 YSLEER. Trimming left V 0 bases short and J 2 bases short, with 11 bases between. The CDR3 here is CASSQDRGGAYEQYF. The CDR3 coding sequence is TGCGCCAGCAGCCAAGATCGGGGCGGAGCCTACGAGCAGTACTTC.